This T cell receptor beta chain came from a study of shared clonotypes between healthy human individuals. CD8 cells regarded as naive lacked CD45RO, were positively chosen for CCR7, and omitted terminally differentiated effector memory CD45RA+ cells. Details on this clone: Its target is not known.

Study-level points and caveats: Generally, naive subsets (rather than memory subsets) showed larger estimated richness. Sequencing depth was expected to affect clonotype sharing among donors.

CDR1 is MGHRA and CDR2 is YSYEKL in the germline V gene. The CDR3 sequence is 17 residues long. V was pared by 4 bases and J by 4 bases, with 11 bases of the junction left unmatched. This was a deep-level run. Sorted-subset replicate PCR reactions were performed with 150 to 200 ng DNA, corresponding to about 32,000 T cell genomes. Sequencing was performed with immunoSEQ multiplex PCR; in TCRdb, only in-frame clones are kept and a portion is missing. The table has about 2,200,000 clones, approximately 94% seen once. V gene TRBV4-1 combines with J gene TRBJ2-1; TRBD1 matches 9 bases. The sample was naive CD8+ T cells from PBMCs. This receptor was obtained from a man aged 18 to 30 in good health. Some clones in this sample may be carry-over from other donors' samples. CDR3 coding DNA: TGCGCCAGCAGCCTCGACTTGGGACAGGGAATTTACAATGAGCAGTTCTTC. Encoded protein: CASSLDLGQGIYNEQFF.